This record covers a single TCR beta chain. The antigen is not known. This record belongs to a study of cytomegalovirus exposure and HLA in healthy donors. Study at large: Genetic ancestry analysis placed about 84% of the roughly 400 donors that were genotyped in the Caucasian-associated cluster. Study results and limitations: It was confirmed in vitro that three of the CMV-associated chains were specific for CMV antigens. The study assumed roughly uniform donor sequencing depth for presence/absence analyses.

Primers included in the PCR were 60 Vbeta and 13 Jbeta primers. TCRdb's table, derived via immunoSEQ multiplex PCR, lists solely in-frame clones and lacks some. The sample shows roughly 200,000 clones, less than 85% of them seen only once. The CDR3 contains 14 residues. V was clipped by 8 bases and J by 4 bases; unmatched bases: 6. The germline CDR1 and CDR2 sequences are MNHEY and SVGAGI. Source material: PBMCs. The genes are TRBV6-5 and TRBJ1-2, with TRBD1 matching over 11 bases. This sequence originates from a boy aged 10-17 years in good health and CMV-seronegative. CDR3 sequence: CASSRTGGLYGYTF. CDR3 nucleotide sequence: TGTGCCAGCTCAAGGACAGGGGGCCTCTATGGCTACACCTTC.